A single sample is the source of the 27 T cell receptor beta chains below, sequenced in a study of cytotoxic CD8 clonotypes in ibrutinib-treated CLL. Assay used: immunoSEQ multiplex PCR; TCRdb lists only in-frame clones, some missing. The table has about 28,000 clones, roughly 60% seen once. The material was PBMCs, obtained before ibrutinib treatment. The receptors shown here come from a human donor with chronic lymphocytic leukemia.

The genes are TRBV2 and TRBJ2-2; D not certain. With 8 bases removed from V and 4 bases from J, the gap between germline ends came to 5 bases. The CDR3 length is 11 residues. Germline assignment: CDR1 SNHLY and CDR2 FYNNEI. Here the CDR3 DNA reads TGTGCCAGCGTCCGCACCGGGGAGCTGTTTTTT. Encoded protein: CASVRTGELFF. The full variable domain, in which reference TRBV2 and TRBJ2-2 provide the parts outside the CDR3, is EPEVTQTPSHQVTQMGQEVILRCVPISNHLYFYWYRQILGQKVEFLVSFYNNEISEKSEIFDDQFSVERPDGSNFTLKIRSTKLEDSAMYFCASVRTGELFFGEGSRLTVL.

This chain connects TRBV7-2 to TRBJ2-7; D is perhaps TRBD1 (6 bases). Germline-derived CDR1 and CDR2 are SGHTA and FQGNSA. The V and J ends lost 0 bases and 5 bases respectively, with 14 bases between them. The CDR3 runs 15 residues. CDR3 residues: CASSLARWAGDEQYF. The CDR3 nucleotides read TGTGCCAGCAGCTTAGCGCGATGGGCAGGGGACGAGCAGTACTTC.

The genes are TRBV15 and TRBJ2-3; TRBD2 matches 10 bases. Germline V gene data show CDR1 as LNHNV and CDR2 as YYDKDF (reference sequence). This CDR3 is 18 amino acids long. V trimming: 0 bases; J trimming: 6 bases; junction bases outside the gene matches: 12. This CDR3 reads CATSRDYMASGSRDTQYF. CDR3 bases: TGTGCCACCAGCAGAGATTATATGGCTAGCGGGAGTAGGGATACGCAGTATTTT.

This chain connects TRBV4-1 to TRBJ2-2, with TRBD1 matching 7 bases. Germline CDR1 reads MGHRA; CDR2 reads YSYEKL. J lost 7 bases, V lost 2 bases, and 13 bases had no gene match. The CDR3 extends over 17 amino acids. CDR3 sequence reads: CASSQPVRDSRNGELFF. For the CDR3, the DNA is TGCGCCAGCAGCCAACCCGTCCGGGACAGTAGAAACGGGGAGCTGTTTTTT.

The gene calls are TRBV6-1 and TRBJ1-5, with 8 bases that match TRBD1. Trimming removed 4 bases from V and 7 bases from J; junction bases left unmatched: 6. Germline CDR1 reads MNHNS; CDR2 reads SASEGT. The CDR3 sequence is 14 residues long. CDR3 sequence: CASSGQGPGQPQHF. The CDR3 nucleotides are TGTGCCAGCAGTGGACAGGGGCCGGGACAGCCCCAGCATTTT.

The rearrangement joins TRBV6-1 to TRBJ2-7, with 11 bases that match TRBD1. CDR1 and CDR2 (germline): MNHNS, SASEGT. This CDR3 contains 14 residues. The junction had 6 bases not matched to a gene; V was cut back by 9 bases and J by 2 bases. CDR3 region: CASVPGQGAYEQYF. DNA of the CDR3: TGTGCCAGTGTTCCGGGACAGGGGGCCTACGAGCAGTACTTC.

This clone is medium-sized. V is TRBV5-1 and J is TRBJ1-5; 10 bases align to TRBD1. V shed 4 bases, J shed 5 bases, and the junction held 6 bases outside the gene matches. The length of the CDR3 is 15 residues. CDR1 is SGHRS and CDR2 is YFSETQ in the germline V gene. CDR3 amino acids: CASSPEGQGYQPQHF. The CDR3 bases are TGCGCCAGCAGCCCCGAGGGACAGGGGTATCAGCCCCAGCATTTT.

The chain links TRBV6-5 to TRBJ2-7; D is perhaps TRBD1 (5 bases). Germline CDR1 and CDR2: MNHEY and SVGAGI. The ends were cut back, 2 bases at V and 5 bases at J, with 10 bases in the middle. The CDR3 length is 13 residues. Written as DNA, the CDR3 is TGTGCCAGCAGTTACCATGGGGCGGACGAGCAGTACTTC. Translated, it gives CASSYHGADEQYF.

The rearrangement joins TRBV7-9 to TRBJ1-2, with 7 bases identical to TRBD1. J lost 6 bases, V lost 2 bases, and 9 bases had no gene match. The CDR3 sequence is 15 residues long. Germline assignment: CDR1 SEHNR and CDR2 FQNEAQ (reference sequence). For the CDR3, the DNA is TGTGCCAGCAGCTTACATCCGACAGGGCTAAATGGCTACACCTTC. This codes for CASSLHPTGLNGYTF.

V gene TRBV6-1 combines with J gene TRBJ2-7, with D possibly TRBD1 on 6 matching bases. Germline assignment: CDR1 MNHNS and CDR2 SASEGT. Trimming pared 11 bases from V and 0 bases from J, leaving 17 bases between. The length of the CDR3 is 14 residues. CDR3 nucleotides: TGTGCCGCCGACCGGGACACCTACTCCTACGAGCAGTACTTC. Its protein is CAADRDTYSYEQYF.

In its sample, this clone was seen a few times. V and J are TRBV11-3 and TRBJ2-2; D may be TRBD2 (7 bases). The CDR3 has 15 amino acids. Deletions cut 1 base from V and 4 bases from J, with 10 bases between. The V gene's germline CDR1 is SGHNT and CDR2 YENEEA. CDR3 DNA sequence: TGTGCCAGCAGCTTAGGCGGGGGCCTCACCGGGGAGCTGTTTTTT. It encodes CASSLGGGLTGELFF.

In this sample, this clone turned up a few times. The J gene is TRBJ1-2, the V gene TRBV2, with D uncertain. The germline CDR1 and CDR2 sequences are SNHLY and FYNNEI. The CDR3 contains 15 residues. Between the trimmed V and J ends, which lost 2 bases and 2 bases, there was a span of 12 bases. As DNA, the CDR3 is TGTGCCAGCAGTGAAATGTTCCAGATCAACTATGGCTACACCTTC. This sequence encodes CASSEMFQINYGYTF.

This chain connects TRBV6-1 to TRBJ1-6; TRBD1 matches 7 bases. V shed 4 bases, J shed 8 bases, and the junction held 8 bases outside the gene matches. The CDR3 spans 15 residues. The germline CDR1 and CDR2 sequences are MNHNS and SASEGT. The CDR3 is CASSGRTTGDSPLHF. CDR3 coding DNA: TGTGCCAGCAGTGGGCGGACTACAGGGGATTCACCCCTCCACTTT.

The V and J genes are TRBV5-4 and TRBJ2-3, with TRBD2 as a possible D gene (5 bases). Trimming removed 0 bases from V and 2 bases from J, with 13 bases in between. Germline V gives CDR1 SGHNT, CDR2 YYREEE (reference sequence). The CDR3 has 16 amino acids. The CDR3 loop is CASSLGTSRSTDTQYF. For the CDR3, the DNA is TGTGCCAGCAGCTTGGGGACTTCTCGATCCACAGATACGCAGTATTTT.

The chain has TRBV30 and TRBJ2-3; 7 bases line up with TRBD2. Losses at the gene ends were 4 bases for V and 6 bases for J; bases not matched to a gene: 4. This CDR3 is 12 amino acids long. The V gene's germline CDR1 is GTSNPN and CDR2 SVGIG (reference sequence). The CDR3 sequence: CAWTVGGDTQYF. CDR3 bases: TGTGCCTGGACTGTGGGGGGGGATACGCAGTATTTT.

This chain uses TRBV9 with TRBJ2-6; D is undetermined. The germline V gene has CDR1 SGDLS and CDR2 YYNGEE. The CDR3 contains 17 residues. V lost 0 bases to trimming and J lost 0 bases, with 10 bases between them. The CDR3, as DNA: TGTGCCAGCAGCGTAGATCCGGTCGGCTCTGGGGCCAACGTCCTGACTTTC. This encodes CASSVDPVGSGANVLTF. Variable domain in full (rest from reference TRBV9 and TRBJ2-6): DSGVTQTPKHLITATGQRVTLRCSPRSGDLSVYWYQQSLDQGLQFLIQYYNGEERAKGNILERFSAQQFPDLHSELNLSSLELGDSALYFCASSVDPVGSGANVLTFGAGSRLTVL.

The chain couples TRBV2 to TRBJ2-5, with 12 nucleotides matching TRBD2. V lost 2 bases, J lost 2 bases, and 6 bases stayed unmatched. The CDR3 loop spans 17 amino acids. The germline V gene has CDR1 SNHLY and CDR2 FYNNEI. The CDR3 DNA sequence: TGTGCCAGCAGTGAACTAGCGGGGGGGACTTTGCAAGAGACCCAGTACTTC. It encodes CASSELAGGTLQETQYF.

The V and J genes are TRBV6-5 and TRBJ1-4; D not resolved. CDR1 is MNHEY, CDR2 SVGAGI, per germline. V gave up 6 bases and J gave up 7 bases, with 15 bases separating them. The CDR3 sequence is 14 residues long. CDR3 coding DNA: TGTGCCAGCAGCCCTCGTCGGGGAGGTGAAAAACTGTTTTTT. It encodes CASSPRRGGEKLFF.

V usage is TRBV21-1 and J usage is TRBJ2-7; TRBD2, the table's D call, was not compared with the DNA. TRBV21-1 constitutes a pseudogene. The CDR3 is 15 residues long. CDR3 DNA: TGTGCCAGCAGCAAAGAGGGCTCGGGATTCTACGAGCAGTACTTC. Translation gives CASSKEGSGFYEQYF.

The chain has TRBV11-2 and TRBJ2-7; 7 bases fit TRBD1. Trimming cost V 3 bases and J 5 bases; bases outside gene matches: 4. This CDR3 spans 13 amino acids. In germline, CDR1 is SGHAT, CDR2 FQNNGV. This CDR3 is CASSLGTDHEQYF. CDR3 bases: TGTGCCAGCAGCTTGGGGACAGACCACGAGCAGTACTTC.

The rearrangement links TRBV7-9 to TRBJ2-5; unclear D gene. Germline V gives CDR1 SEHNR, CDR2 FQNEAQ (reference sequence). This CDR3 region has 14 residues. Trimming stripped 2 bases from V and 4 bases from J, with 11 bases between. The CDR3 DNA reads TGTGCCAGCAGCTTATATAGGGATGGAGAGACCCAGTACTTC. Its translation: CASSLYRDGETQYF.

The sample holds a few counts of this clone. The chain has TRBV2 and TRBJ1-4, with a weak D call TRBD1 (6 bases). V lost 6 bases to trimming and J lost 7 bases, with 12 bases between them. The germline V gene encodes CDR1 SNHLY and CDR2 FYNNEI. The CDR3 sequence is 13 residues long. CDR3 sequence (DNA): TGTGCCAGCAGAAGGGGGTTAGGTGAAAAACTGTTTTTT. Translated: CASRRGLGEKLFF.

This clone occurred a few times. The chain's CDR3 is CASSQDISYNQPQHF. CDR3 nucleotides: TGTGCCAGCAGCCAAGACATCTCCTACAATCAGCCCCAGCATTTT. The rearrangement joins TRBV4-2 to TRBJ1-5; D is uncertain. Per germline, CDR1 LGHNA and CDR2 YNFKEQ. The V end was cut by 0 bases, the J end by 3 bases, with 9 bases between. This CDR3 spans 15 amino acids.

J is TRBJ1-3 and V is TRBV2, with 7 bases lining up with TRBD1. The V gene's germline CDR1 is SNHLY and CDR2 FYNNEI. V lost 4 bases, J lost 0 bases, and 0 bases stayed unmatched. This CDR3 region has 14 residues. The CDR3 DNA follows: TGTGCCAGCAGTGCAGGGGGCTCTGGAAACACCATATATTTT. Translation: CASSAGGSGNTIYF.

The chain employs TRBV4-1 and TRBJ1-4, with TRBD1 identical over 9 bases. The CDR3 runs 15 residues. The germline CDR1 and CDR2 sequences are MGHRA and YSYEKL. V lost 4 bases and J lost 7; bases outside the gene matches: 7. For the CDR3, the DNA is TGCGCCAGCAGCCCATCCGGGACAGGGCTTGAAAAACTGTTTTTT. It yields the protein CASSPSGTGLEKLFF.

The chain joins TRBV14 to TRBJ2-3, with D tentatively TRBD1 (6 bases). V gave up 1 base and J gave up 5 bases, with 10 bases separating them. The CDR3 has 14 residues. The germline gives CDR1 SGHDN, CDR2 FVKESK. The CDR3 DNA reads TGTGCCAGCAGCCAAGTTCTAGGGGGAGATACGCAGTATTTT. It encodes CASSQVLGGDTQYF. Complete variable domain (other parts from reference TRBV14 and TRBJ2-3): EAGVTQFPSHSVIEKGQTVTLRCDPISGHDNLYWYRRVMGKEIKFLLHFVKESKQDESGMPNNRFLAERTGGTYSTLKVQPAELEDSGVYFCASSQVLGGDTQYFGPGTRLTVL.

This CDR3 is CASSEDREKTQYF. In DNA, the CDR3 is TGTGCCAGCAGCGAGGACAGGGAGAAGACCCAGTACTTC. The chain links TRBV7-3 to TRBJ2-5; 8 bases are shared with TRBD1. CDR3 length equals 13 residues. The trim removed 5 bases at V and 6 bases at J, leaving 5 bases unmatched. Germline V gene lookup returns CDR1 SGHTA and CDR2 FQGTGA.